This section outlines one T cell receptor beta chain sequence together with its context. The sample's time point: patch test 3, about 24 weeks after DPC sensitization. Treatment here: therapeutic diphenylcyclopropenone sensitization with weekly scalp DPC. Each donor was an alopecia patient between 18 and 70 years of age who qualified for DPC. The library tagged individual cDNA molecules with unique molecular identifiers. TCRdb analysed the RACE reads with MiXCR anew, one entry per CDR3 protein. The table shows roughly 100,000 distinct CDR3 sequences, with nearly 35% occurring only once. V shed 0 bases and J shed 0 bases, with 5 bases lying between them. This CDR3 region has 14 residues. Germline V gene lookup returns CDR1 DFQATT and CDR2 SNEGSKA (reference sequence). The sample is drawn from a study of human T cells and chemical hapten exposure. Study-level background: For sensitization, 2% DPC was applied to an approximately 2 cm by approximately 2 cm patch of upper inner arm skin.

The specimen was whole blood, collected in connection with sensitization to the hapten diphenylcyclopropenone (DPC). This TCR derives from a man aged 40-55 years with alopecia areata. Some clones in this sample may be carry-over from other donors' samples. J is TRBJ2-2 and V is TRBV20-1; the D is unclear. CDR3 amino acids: CSARDMTNTGELFF. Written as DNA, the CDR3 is TGCAGTGCTAGAGATATGACGAACACCGGGGAGCTGTTTTTT.